The 14 T cell receptor beta chains below come from one sample, sequenced in a study of T cells in Graves' hyperthyroidism and ophthalmopathy (dated by TCRdb to between 2018 and 2021). The library was built by means of multiplex PCR. The sequencer was an Illumina HiSeq 2000. The TCR beta CDR3 regions were amplified from RNA transcripts. The first round of RT-PCR for the TCR CDR3 was performed with the HTBI primer set and the Qiagen OneStep RT-PCR kit. TCRdb applied fastp at Q25 and MiXCR to the public reads, then kept only in-frame beta chains. Rows are combined by CDR3 protein, so each entry shows the most common genes and DNA. The table for this sample lists hundreds of thousands of distinct CDR3 sequences; about 15% of them were counted only once. The top ten constitute around 4.5% of the sample. Specimen: blood. Source of these receptors: a woman aged 40 to 49 with Graves' ophthalmopathy.

This clonotype has a count of ten or more. The chain employs TRBV7-3 and TRBJ2-5; 10 bases fit TRBD2. The ends lost 5 bases at V and 5 bases at J; junction bases unmatched: 8. Germline loops: CDR1 SGHTA, CDR2 FQGTGA. The CDR3 has 15 residues. In DNA, the CDR3 is TGTGCCAGCAGCGCAACTAGCGGGACGGGTGAGACCCAGTACTTC. It specifies CASSATSGTGETQYF.

This clonotype was seen many times. In DNA, the CDR3 is TGTGCCAGCAGTTTATCGCTAGCTGCCACCGGGGAGCTGTTTTTT. Translating gives CASSLSLAATGELFF. V is TRBV12-3 or TRBV12-4 and J is TRBJ2-2, with a weak D call TRBD2 (5 bases). CDR3 size: 15 residues. V was pared by 2 bases and J by 4 bases, with 11 bases between.

This clonotype occurred many times. The chain uses TRBV6-1 and TRBJ2-5; D unclear. The CDR3 is made up of 16 amino acids. V was shortened by 4 bases and J by 5 bases, with 20 bases between the two germline ends. Germline values: CDR1 MNHNS, CDR2 SASEGT. This chain's CDR3 is CASSGSNRAMGETQYF. CDR3 nucleotide sequence: TGTGCCAGCAGTGGATCGAACCGGGCGATGGGGGAGACCCAGTACTTC.

This clonotype came up many times. V gene TRBV30 combines with J gene TRBJ2-5, with 8 bases matching TRBD2. Looked up from germline, CDR1 is GTSNPN and CDR2 is SVGIG (reference sequence). With V trimmed by 0 bases and J by 5 bases, 2 bases remained unmatched. The CDR3 is made up of 13 amino acids. CDR3: CAWSVSSGETQYF. DNA for the CDR3: TGTGCCTGGAGTGTATCTAGCGGGGAGACCCAGTACTTC.

The chain is built from TRBV7-2 and TRBJ1-2; D is unclear. This CDR3 spans 13 amino acids. Germline V gives CDR1 SGHTA, CDR2 FQGNSA. V lost 3 bases, J lost 4 bases, and 9 bases lay in between. CDR3 sequence reads: CASSLADTYGYTF. The DNA for the CDR3 is TGTGCCAGCAGCTTGGCCGACACCTATGGCTACACCTTC. Full variable domain (remainder filled in from reference TRBV7-2 and TRBJ1-2): GAGVSQSPSNKVTEKGKDVELRCDPISGHTALYWYRQSLGQGLEFLIYFQGNSAPDKSGLPSDRFSAERTGGSVSTLTIQRTQQEDSAVYLCASSLADTYGYTFGSGTRLTVV.

This clonotype was found many times. The chain couples TRBV9 to TRBJ2-7; 9 bases fit TRBD1. The junction had 2 bases not matched to a gene; V was cut back by 3 bases and J by 1 base. CDR1 is SGDLS, CDR2 YYNGEE, per germline. This CDR3 has 14 amino acids. As DNA, the CDR3 is TGTGCCAGCAGCGCCGACAGGGGGTCCTACGAGCAGTACTTC. It specifies CASSADRGSYEQYF. Full variable domain (rest looked up from reference TRBV9 and TRBJ2-7): DSGVTQTPKHLITATGQRVTLRCSPRSGDLSVYWYQQSLDQGLQFLIQYYNGEERAKGNILERFSAQQFPDLHSELNLSSLELGDSALYFCASSADRGSYEQYFGPGTRLTVT.

Note on this clonotype: Just one base apart from a much larger clone, this may be a read error. V is TRBV19 and J is TRBJ1-5; no clear D. V was pared by 6 bases and J by 1 base, with 10 bases between. The CDR3 sequence is 14 residues long. CDR1 is LNHDA and CDR2 is SQIVND in the germline V gene (reference sequence). CDR3 DNA sequence: TGTGCCAGTAGCAAAGGGCGCAGCAATCAGCCCCAGCATTTT. Translating it yields CASSKGRSNQPQHF.

This clonotype has at least ten counts. The chain links TRBV6-1 to TRBJ1-5, with D uncertain. The germline V gene encodes CDR1 MNHNS and CDR2 SASEGT. With 6 bases removed from V and 6 bases from J, the gap between germline ends came to 15 bases. The CDR3 length is 14 residues. The CDR3 protein is CASSPRPEGQPQHF. The CDR3 DNA sequence: TGTGCCAGCAGCCCCCGGCCAGAGGGTCAGCCCCAGCATTTT.

This clonotype has ten or more counts. The rearrangement uses TRBV12-3 or TRBV12-4 and TRBJ2-5, with TRBD2 as a possible D gene (5 bases). This CDR3 region has 17 residues. V lost 6 bases to trimming and J lost 1 base, with 21 bases between them. This CDR3 reads CASRRRGGLAVQETQYF. The CDR3 DNA reads as TGTGCCAGCAGGCGGAGAGGCGGCCTAGCTGTCCAAGAGACCCAGTACTTC.

The chain has TRBV24-1 and TRBJ2-2; 9 positions agree with TRBD2. The CDR3 is made up of 16 amino acids. Germline-derived CDR1 and CDR2 are KGHDR and SFDVKD. Trimming cost V 3 bases and J 2 bases; bases outside gene matches: 3. DNA of the CDR3: TGTGCCACCAGTGATGCCGGGACTAGCAACACCGGGGAGCTGTTTTTT. Its protein product is CATSDAGTSNTGELFF.

This clonotype was counted many times. The chain joins TRBV12-3 or TRBV12-4 to TRBJ1-2; possibly TRBD1 for D (5 bases). The V end was cut by 1 base, the J end by 4 bases, with 13 bases between. There are 15 residues in the CDR3. In DNA, the CDR3 is TGTGCCAGCAGTTTAGGCGGGGGACTCCTCTATGGCTACACCTTC. It codes for CASSLGGGLLYGYTF.

V gene TRBV28 combines with J gene TRBJ2-7; D gene uncertain. CDR3 length: 13 amino acids. Trimming stripped 3 bases from V and 2 bases from J, with 8 bases between. Germline CDR1 MDHEN, CDR2 SYDVKM. The CDR3 loop is CASSFSATYEQYF. CDR3 nucleotide sequence: TGTGCCAGCAGTTTTTCGGCGACCTACGAGCAGTACTTC. Using reference TRBV28 and TRBJ2-7 for the parts outside the CDR3, the full variable domain is DVKVTQSSRYLVKRTGEKVFLECVQDMDHENMFWYRQDPGLGLRLIYFSYDVKMKEKGDIPEGYSVSREKKERFSLILESASTNQTSMYLCASSFSATYEQYFGPGTRLTVT.

Only a few counts were recorded for this clonotype. The V call is TRBV27, the J call TRBJ2-7, with 12 bases that match TRBD2. CDR3 length: 16 residues. The V and J ends lost 6 bases and 2 bases, in that order; junction bases with no gene match: 8. CDR1 and CDR2 (germline): MNHEY, SMNVEV (reference sequence). The DNA of the CDR3 is TGTGCCAGCAGAGACCTAAGACTAGCGGGAGCCTACGAGCAGTACTTC. This gives the protein CASRDLRLAGAYEQYF.

The chain couples TRBV6-4 to TRBJ2-7, with D possibly called TRBD1 or TRBD2 (6 bases each). CDR1 is MRHNA, CDR2 SNTAGT, per germline. The CDR3 loop spans 15 amino acids. V lost 11 bases and J lost 2, with 22 bases in between. The CDR3 spells CAGRVWGAQTYEQYF. The CDR3 DNA follows: TGTGCCGGGCGAGTCTGGGGGGCGCAGACCTACGAGCAGTACTTC.